This record looks at one T cell receptor beta chain sequence and its context. Its specificity is not known. Within the sample, other DNA sequences also encode this same CDR3. The immunoSEQ assay was version 4, run in survey mode. Clones were read by immunoSEQ multiplex PCR, and TCRdb kept only the in-frame ones, dropping some. The table lists approximately 30,000 clones, over 80% of them singletons. The data are from a study of persistence of HIV-infected CD4 T cells. The CDR3 has 15 residues. Germline loops: CDR1 SGHRS, CDR2 YFSETQ. The J segment lost 2 bases and the V segment lost 5 bases, leaving 1 base of the junction unmatched. Lysates of CMV-infected fibroblasts at 9.5 to 10 ug/mL stimulated these cells. CD40L/CD69 double-negative CD45RO-high memory CD4+ T cells were collected. Adults with HIV-1 started suppressive ART while chronically infected. A roughly 20-hour stimulation of CD8-depleted PBMCs used anti-CD28/CD49d costimulation, CD40-blocking antibody and enfuvirtide.

This TCR was recovered from an adult woman with HIV who was CMV-seropositive. This rearrangement joins TRBV5-1 to TRBJ2-2, with 12 positions matching TRBD2. Sequencing was performed on CD4+ T cells sorted from PBMCs after approximately 19-hour stimulation, taken from a patient who received antiretroviral therapy. CDR3 nucleotides: TGCGCCAGCAGACTAGCGGGGGGAAACACCGGGGAGCTGTTTTTT. This translates into CASRLAGGNTGELFF. The full variable domain, rest sourced from reference TRBV5-1 and TRBJ2-2, is KAGVTQTPRYLIKTRGQQVTLSCSPISGHRSVSWYQQTPGQGLQFLFEYFSETQRNKGNFPGRFSGRQFSNSRSEMNVSTLELGDSALYLCASRLAGGNTGELFFGEGSRLTVL.